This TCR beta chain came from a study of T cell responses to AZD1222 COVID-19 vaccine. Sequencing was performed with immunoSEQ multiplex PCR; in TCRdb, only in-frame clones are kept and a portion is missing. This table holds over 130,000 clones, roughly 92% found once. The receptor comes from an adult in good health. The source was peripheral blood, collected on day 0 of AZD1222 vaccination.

CDR3 region: CASSPGSAYGELFF. The CDR3 DNA reads TGTGCCAGCAGCCCAGGCTCGGCTTACGGGGAGCTGTTTTTT. V is TRBV4-2 and J is TRBJ2-2; D gene uncertain. This CDR3 comprises 14 residues. V was cut by 4 bases and J by 7 bases, with 13 bases left in between. Germline CDR1 reads LGHNA; CDR2 reads YNFKEQ.